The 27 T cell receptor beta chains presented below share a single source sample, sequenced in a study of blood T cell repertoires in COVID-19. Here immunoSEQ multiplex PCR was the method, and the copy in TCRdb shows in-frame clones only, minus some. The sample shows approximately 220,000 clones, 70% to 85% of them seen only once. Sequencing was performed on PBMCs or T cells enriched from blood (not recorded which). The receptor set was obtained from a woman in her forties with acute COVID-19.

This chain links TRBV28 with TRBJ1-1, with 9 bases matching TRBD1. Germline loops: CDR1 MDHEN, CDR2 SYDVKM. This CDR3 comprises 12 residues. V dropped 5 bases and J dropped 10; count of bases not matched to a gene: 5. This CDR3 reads CASSPLTGGAFF. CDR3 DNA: TGTGCCAGCAGTCCGCTGACAGGGGGAGCTTTCTTT.

CDR3 residues: CASREKWGYTF. DNA of the CDR3: TGTGCCAGCAGGGAGAAATGGGGCTACACCTTC. V is TRBV28 and J is TRBJ1-2, with D hard to call. The V gene's germline CDR1 is MDHEN and CDR2 SYDVKM. With 6 bases removed from V and 8 bases from J, the gap between germline ends came to 10 bases. The CDR3 is 11 residues long.

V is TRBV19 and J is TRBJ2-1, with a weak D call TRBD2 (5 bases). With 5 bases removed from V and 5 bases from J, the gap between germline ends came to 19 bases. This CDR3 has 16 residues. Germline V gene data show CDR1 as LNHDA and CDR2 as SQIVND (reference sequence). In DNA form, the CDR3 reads TGTGCCAGTAGTGCCGAAGTAGCGCACCACAACAATGAGCAGTTCTTC. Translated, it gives CASSAEVAHHNNEQFF.

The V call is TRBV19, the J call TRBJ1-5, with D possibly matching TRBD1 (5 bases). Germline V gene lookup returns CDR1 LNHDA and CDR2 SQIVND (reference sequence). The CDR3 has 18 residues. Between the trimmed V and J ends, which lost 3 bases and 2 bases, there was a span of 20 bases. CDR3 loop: CASSMMRVTGVGNQPQHF. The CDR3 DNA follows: TGTGCCAGTAGTATGATGCGAGTGACGGGGGTCGGCAATCAGCCCCAGCATTTT.

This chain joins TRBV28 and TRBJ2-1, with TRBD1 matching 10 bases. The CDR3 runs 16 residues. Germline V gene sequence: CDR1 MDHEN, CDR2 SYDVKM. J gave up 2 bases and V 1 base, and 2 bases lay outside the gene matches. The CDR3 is CASSLSGTGAYNEQFF. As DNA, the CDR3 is TGTGCCAGCAGTTTATCCGGGACAGGGGCCTACAATGAGCAGTTCTTC.

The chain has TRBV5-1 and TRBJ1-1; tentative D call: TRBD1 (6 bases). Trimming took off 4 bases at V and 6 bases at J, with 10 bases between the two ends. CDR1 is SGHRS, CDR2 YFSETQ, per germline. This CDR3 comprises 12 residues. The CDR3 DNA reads TGCGCCAGCAGCACAGGACAGCCTGAAGCTTTCTTT. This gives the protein CASSTGQPEAFF.

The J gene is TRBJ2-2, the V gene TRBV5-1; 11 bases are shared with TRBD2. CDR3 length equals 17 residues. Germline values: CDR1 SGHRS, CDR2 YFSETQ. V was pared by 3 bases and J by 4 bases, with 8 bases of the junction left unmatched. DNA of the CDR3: TGCGCCAGCAGCTACGGGGGACTAGCGGCATCCACCGGGGAGCTGTTTTTT. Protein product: CASSYGGLAASTGELFF.

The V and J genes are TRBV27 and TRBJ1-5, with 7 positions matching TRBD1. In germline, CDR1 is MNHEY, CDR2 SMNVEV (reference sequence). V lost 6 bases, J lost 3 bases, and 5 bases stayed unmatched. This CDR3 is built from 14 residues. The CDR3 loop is CASREGGPNQPQHF. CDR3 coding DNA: TGTGCCAGCAGGGAAGGGGGCCCCAATCAGCCCCAGCATTTT.

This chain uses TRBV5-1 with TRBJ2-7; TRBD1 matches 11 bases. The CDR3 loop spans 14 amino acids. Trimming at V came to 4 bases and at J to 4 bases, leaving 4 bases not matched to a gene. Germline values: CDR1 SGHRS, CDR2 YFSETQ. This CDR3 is CASSVRDRGYEQYF. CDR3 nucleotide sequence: TGCGCCAGCAGCGTCCGGGACAGGGGGTACGAGCAGTACTTC.

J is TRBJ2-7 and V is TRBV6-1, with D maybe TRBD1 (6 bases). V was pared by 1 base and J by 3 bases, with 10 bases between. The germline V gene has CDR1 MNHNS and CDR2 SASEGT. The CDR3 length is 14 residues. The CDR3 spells CASSEGAGVYEQYF. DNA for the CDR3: TGTGCCAGCAGTGAAGGGGCAGGGGTCTACGAGCAGTACTTC.

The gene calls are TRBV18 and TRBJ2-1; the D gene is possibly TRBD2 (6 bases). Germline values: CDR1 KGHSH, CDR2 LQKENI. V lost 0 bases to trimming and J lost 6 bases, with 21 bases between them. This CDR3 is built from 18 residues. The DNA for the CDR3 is TGTGCCAGCTCACCACCCCTCCGGGGGTCAGGTAATTCCAATGAGCAGTTCTTC. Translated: CASSPPLRGSGNSNEQFF.

The CDR3 bases are TGTGCCAGCAGCTTAGATCCCAGCGGAAGCACAGATACGCAGTATTTT. Protein sequence: CASSLDPSGSTDTQYF. This sequence joins TRBV7-2 and TRBJ2-3; D possibly corresponds to TRBD2 (5 bases). Germline lookup yields CDR1 SGHTA and CDR2 FQGNSA. The CDR3 consists of 16 residues. V was clipped by 1 base and J by 0 bases, with 11 bases between them.

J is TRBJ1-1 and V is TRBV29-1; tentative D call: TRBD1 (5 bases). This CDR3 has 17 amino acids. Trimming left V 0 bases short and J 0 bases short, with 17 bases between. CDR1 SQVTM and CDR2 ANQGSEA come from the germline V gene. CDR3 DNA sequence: TGCAGCGTTGAAGATGGGGGGAGATCCAAGGTGAACACTGAAGCTTTCTTT. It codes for CSVEDGGRSKVNTEAFF.

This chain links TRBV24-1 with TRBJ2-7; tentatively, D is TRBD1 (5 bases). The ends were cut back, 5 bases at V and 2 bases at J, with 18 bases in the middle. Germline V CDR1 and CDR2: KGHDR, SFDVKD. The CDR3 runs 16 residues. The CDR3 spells CATSAKGAGRAYEQYF. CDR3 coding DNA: TGTGCCACCAGTGCCAAAGGGGCCGGTCGTGCCTACGAGCAGTACTTC.

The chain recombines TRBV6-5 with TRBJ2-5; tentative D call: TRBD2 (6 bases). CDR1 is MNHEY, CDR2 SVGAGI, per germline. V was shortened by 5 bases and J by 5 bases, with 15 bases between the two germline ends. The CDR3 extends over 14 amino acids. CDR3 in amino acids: CASSRRGLRETQYF. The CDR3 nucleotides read TGTGCCAGCAGTAGGAGGGGACTTAGGGAGACCCAGTACTTC.

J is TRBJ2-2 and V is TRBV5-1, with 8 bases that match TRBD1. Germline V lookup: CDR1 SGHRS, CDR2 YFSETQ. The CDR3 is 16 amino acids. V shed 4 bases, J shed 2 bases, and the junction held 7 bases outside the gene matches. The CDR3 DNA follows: TGCGCCAGCAGCCCGCGGACAGGGATTAACACCGGGGAGCTGTTTTTT. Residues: CASSPRTGINTGELFF.

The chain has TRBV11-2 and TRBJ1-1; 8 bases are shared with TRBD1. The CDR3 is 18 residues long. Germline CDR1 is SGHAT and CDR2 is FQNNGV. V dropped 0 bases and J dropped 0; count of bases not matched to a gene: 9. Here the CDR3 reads CASSLEGRGPGMNTEAFF. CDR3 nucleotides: TGTGCCAGCAGCTTAGAGGGCAGGGGGCCTGGAATGAACACTGAAGCTTTCTTT.

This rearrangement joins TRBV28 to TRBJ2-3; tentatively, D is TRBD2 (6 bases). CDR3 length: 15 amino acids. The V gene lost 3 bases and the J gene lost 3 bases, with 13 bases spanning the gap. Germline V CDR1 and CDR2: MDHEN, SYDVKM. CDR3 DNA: TGTGCCAGCAGTTTCTCTGCGGGAATGACAGATACGCAGTATTTT. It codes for CASSFSAGMTDTQYF.

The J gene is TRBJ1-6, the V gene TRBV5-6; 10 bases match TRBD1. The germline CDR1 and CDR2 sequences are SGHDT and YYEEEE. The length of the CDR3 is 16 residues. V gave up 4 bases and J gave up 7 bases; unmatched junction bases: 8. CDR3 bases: TGTGCCAGCAGCGATTTCCAGGACAGGGGGAATTCACCCCTCCACTTT. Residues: CASSDFQDRGNSPLHF.

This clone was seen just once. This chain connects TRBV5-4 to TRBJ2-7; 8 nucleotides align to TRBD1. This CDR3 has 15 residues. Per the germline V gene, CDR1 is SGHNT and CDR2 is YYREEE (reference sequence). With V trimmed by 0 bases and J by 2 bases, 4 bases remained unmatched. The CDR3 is CASSLGTGTTYEQYF. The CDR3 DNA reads TGTGCCAGCAGCTTGGGGACAGGGACGACCTACGAGCAGTACTTC.

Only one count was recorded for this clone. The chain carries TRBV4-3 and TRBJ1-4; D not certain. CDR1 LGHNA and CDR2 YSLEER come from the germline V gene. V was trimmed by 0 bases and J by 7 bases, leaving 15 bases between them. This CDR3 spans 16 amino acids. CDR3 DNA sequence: TGCGCCAGCAGCCAAGATGGGCCCTCGTCGGTTGAAAAACTGTTTTTT. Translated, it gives CASSQDGPSSVEKLFF.

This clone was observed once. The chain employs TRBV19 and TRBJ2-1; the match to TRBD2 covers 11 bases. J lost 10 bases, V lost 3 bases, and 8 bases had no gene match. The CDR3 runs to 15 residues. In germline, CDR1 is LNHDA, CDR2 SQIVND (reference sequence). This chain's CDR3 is CASSMSSGGAGEQFF. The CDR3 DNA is TGTGCCAGTAGTATGAGTAGCGGGGGGGCAGGCGAGCAGTTCTTC. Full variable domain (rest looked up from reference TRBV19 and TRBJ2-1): DGGITQSPKYLFRKEGQNVTLSCEQNLNHDAMYWYRQDPGQGLRLIYYSQIVNDFQKGDIAEGYSVSREKKESFPLTVTSAQKNPTAFYLCASSMSSGGAGEQFFGPGTRLTVL.

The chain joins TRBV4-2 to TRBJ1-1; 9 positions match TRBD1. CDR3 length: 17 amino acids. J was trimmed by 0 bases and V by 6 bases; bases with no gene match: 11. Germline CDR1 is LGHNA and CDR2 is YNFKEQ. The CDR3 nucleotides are TGTGCCAGCAGGGGACAGGGTTGGGAGTACATGAACACTGAAGCTTTCTTT. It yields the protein CASRGQGWEYMNTEAFF.

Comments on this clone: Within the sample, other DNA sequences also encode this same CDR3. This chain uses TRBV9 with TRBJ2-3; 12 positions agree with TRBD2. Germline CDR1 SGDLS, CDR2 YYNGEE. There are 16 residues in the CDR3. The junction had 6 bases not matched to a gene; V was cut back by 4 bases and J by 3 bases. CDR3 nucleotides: TGTGCCAGCAGCCCCACTGGGACTAGCGGGACAGATACGCAGTATTTT. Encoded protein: CASSPTGTSGTDTQYF.

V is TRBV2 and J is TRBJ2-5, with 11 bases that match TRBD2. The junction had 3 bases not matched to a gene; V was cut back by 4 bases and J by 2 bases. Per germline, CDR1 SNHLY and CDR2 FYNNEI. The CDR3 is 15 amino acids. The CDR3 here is CASSVLAGGQETQYF. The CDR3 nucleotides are TGTGCCAGCAGTGTCTTAGCGGGGGGGCAAGAGACCCAGTACTTC.

The CDR3 sequence: CASSPSGRGLDEQYF. The CDR3 DNA is TGTGCCAGCAGCCCATCGGGTAGGGGCTTGGACGAGCAGTACTTC. J is TRBJ2-7 and V is TRBV11-3; a weak D match, TRBD1 (5 bases). V lost 5 bases to trimming and J lost 5 bases, with 19 bases between them. This CDR3 contains 15 residues. Germline V gene data show CDR1 as SGHNT and CDR2 as YENEEA.

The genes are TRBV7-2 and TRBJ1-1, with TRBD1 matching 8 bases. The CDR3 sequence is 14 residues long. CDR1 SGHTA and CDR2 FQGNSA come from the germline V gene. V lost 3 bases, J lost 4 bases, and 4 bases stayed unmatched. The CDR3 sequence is CASSFTGGITEAFF. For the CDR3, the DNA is TGTGCCAGCAGCTTCACAGGGGGAATCACTGAAGCTTTCTTT.